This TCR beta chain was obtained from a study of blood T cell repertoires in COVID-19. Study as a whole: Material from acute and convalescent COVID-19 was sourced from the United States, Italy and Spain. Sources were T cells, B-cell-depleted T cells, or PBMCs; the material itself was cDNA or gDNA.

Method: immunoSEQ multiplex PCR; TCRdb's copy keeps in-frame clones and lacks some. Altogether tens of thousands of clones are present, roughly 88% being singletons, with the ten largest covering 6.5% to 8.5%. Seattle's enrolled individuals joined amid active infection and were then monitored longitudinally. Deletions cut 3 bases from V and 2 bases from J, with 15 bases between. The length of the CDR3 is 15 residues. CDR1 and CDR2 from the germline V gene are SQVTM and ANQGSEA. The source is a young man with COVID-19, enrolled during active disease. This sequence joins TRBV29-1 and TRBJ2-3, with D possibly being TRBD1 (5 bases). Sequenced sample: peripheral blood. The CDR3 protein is CSVESWTPDTDTQYF. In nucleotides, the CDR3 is TGCAGCGTTGAGTCTTGGACACCCGACACAGATACGCAGTATTTT.